This record looks at one T cell receptor beta chain sequence and its context. Its matching antigen is unknown. Documented treatment: around 19 received Ad26.COV2.S at low or high dose, single or two shots; about 5 received placebo; per-sample allocation not given. The investigators took samples on day 63 after the first vaccine or placebo injection. An adult aged 18-55 years in Boston served as the donor. The data belong to a study of Ad26.COV2.S vaccination and SARS-CoV-2 variants. Study-level background: Donor joined the COV1001 Ad26.COV2.S trial arm. Study-wide results and caveats: Vaccinees displayed broader spike-specific TCR repertoires than placebo recipients. Reports say spike-specific CD8+ and CD4+ T cell responses covered substantial breadth after vaccination.

Profiling relied on immunoSEQ multiplex PCR, and the TCRdb table lists in-frame clones only, not all of them. The repertoire holds 350,000 to 400,000 clones, with about 85% as singletons. With V trimmed by 4 bases and J by 2 bases, 8 bases remained unmatched. Germline V gene sequence: CDR1 SGHVS, CDR2 FQNEAQ. The CDR3 has 16 amino acids. The source was peripheral blood, collected in a trial of Ad26.COV2.S vaccine versus placebo. V gene TRBV7-8 combines with J gene TRBJ2-1, with 7 bases matching TRBD2. This TCR was recovered from a person between 18 and 60 years old who received the Ad26.COV2.S COVID-19 vaccine or a placebo. Written as DNA, the CDR3 is TGTGCCAGCAGCTCCCGACTAGCAGGCCCCTACAATGAGCAGTTCTTC. This translates into CASSSRLAGPYNEQFF.